This record covers a single TCR beta chain. This clonotype was counted only a few times. The antigen this receptor binds is unknown. It has no much larger one-base neighbor in the sample; base qualities were not kept. The library came from 5' RACE. Sequencing used an Illumina HiSeq 2000. A universal primer binding site was added through template switching, and the final cDNA carried a unique molecular identifier so that TCR cDNA molecules could be counted accurately. Specific primers in the conserved constant-segment region were used to synthesize first-strand cDNA for the TCR alpha and beta chains. To control for contamination, every cDNA library was double barcoded, receiving both a SMART-Mk sample barcode and Illumina barcodes. Two successive PCR steps introduced TruSeq adapter sequences along with Illumina sample barcodes. The TCR alpha and beta cDNA libraries were sequenced on the Illumina HiSeq platform using custom primers. Per the source publication's procedure: MiGEC was used to process raw reads and extract unique molecular identifiers, and MiXCR was used to find CDR3 positions. Recombination models were inferred per individual with the repgenHMM and IGoR tools using an EM algorithm. The analysis of shared clonotypes was done with the tcR package in R, with sharing normalized by the product of cloneset sizes. To study raw recombination without the effects of thymic and clonal selection, out-of-frame nonproductive sequences were analyzed. TCRdb trimmed the raw reads at Q25, called clones with MiXCR and kept productive beta chains. Under each unique CDR3 protein, matching rows form one entry showing the most common genes and DNA. TCRdb's processing, not the authors', yielded these V and J calls. Counted in this sample were approximately 620,000 distinct CDR3 sequences; under 9% of them appeared once. 0.98% of the sample lies in the top ten.

Only healthy Caucasian donors were included. The twin cohort comprised three pairs of female monozygotic twins, all aged about 18 to 29 years. The RNA used for TCR libraries was isolated from peripheral blood mononuclear cells. The CDR3 runs 15 amino acids, cysteine and phenylalanine included. The entry retains the CDR3 DNA only, 45 bases that are in frame from base 1. Unmatched junction bases come to 9, with V trimmed by 4 bases and J by 4 bases. The germline V gene sets CDR1 to SGHDT and CDR2 to YYEEEE. This specimen comes from a study of identical twins (dated by TCRdb to the mid-2010s). At the level of the whole study: To test whether fetal clonotypes persist, the study used deep sequencing on TCR alpha and beta repertoires from monozygotic twins, unrelated adults of various ages, and cord blood. To rule out contamination, the twin experiments were replicated at different times with different library preparation protocols. The research as a whole found: Recombination models systematically underestimated out-of-frame TCR alpha sharing in monozygotic twins but agreed with sharing between unrelated individuals. Because the same donors could not be followed over many years, the conclusions relied on cross-sectional statistical analysis. In beta out-of-frame sequences, excess twin sharing was weaker, because having fewer shared sequences lowered the signal-to-noise ratio. Compared with coincidental sharing between unrelated individuals, out-of-frame TCR alpha sequences shared between twins showed an excess of sequences with low generation probability. Zero-insertion analyses could be partly confounded by invariant T cells such as MAIT and iNKT, though diverse VJ usage argued against such confounding for most clonotypes. Abundant cord blood beta clonotypes carried fewer insertions; young adult naive repertoires showed a weaker similar trend, while memory repertoires showed none.

This sample also belongs to another study, concerning yellow fever vaccine responses in identical twins. That second publication adds: According to the authors, in identical twins the way T cells responded to vaccination appeared partly convergent and partly personalized. The study precisely tracked vaccine-responding T cell clones in identical twins.

The sequence was obtained from a woman aged 18-29 years in good health. The sample consisted of PBMCs. The chain was built from TRBV5-6 and TRBJ2-3; the junction holds 7 bases that match TRBD1. The DNA is TGTGCCAGCAGCCGGATTTTGACAGGGCCAGATACGCAGTATTTT. It encodes CASSRILTGPDTQYF.